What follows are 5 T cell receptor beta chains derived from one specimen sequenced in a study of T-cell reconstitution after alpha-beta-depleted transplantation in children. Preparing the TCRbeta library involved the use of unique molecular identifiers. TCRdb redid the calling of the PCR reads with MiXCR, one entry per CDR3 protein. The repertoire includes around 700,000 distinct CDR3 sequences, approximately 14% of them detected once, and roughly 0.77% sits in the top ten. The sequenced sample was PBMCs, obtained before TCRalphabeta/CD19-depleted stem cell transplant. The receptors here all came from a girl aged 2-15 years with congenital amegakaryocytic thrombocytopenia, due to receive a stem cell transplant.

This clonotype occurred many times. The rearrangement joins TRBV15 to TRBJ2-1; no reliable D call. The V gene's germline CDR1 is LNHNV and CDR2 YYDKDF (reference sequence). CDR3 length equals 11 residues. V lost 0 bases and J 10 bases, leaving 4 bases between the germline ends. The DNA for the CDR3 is TGTGCCACCAGCAGAGATACGGAGCAGTTCTTC. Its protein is CATSRDTEQFF.

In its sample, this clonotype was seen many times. The CDR3 region has the DNA TGCGCCAGCAGCTTGGTTGGCGAACCCGTCCTAAGCACAGATACGCAGTATTTT. Amino acids: CASSLVGEPVLSTDTQYF. V and J are TRBV5-1 and TRBJ2-3; no clear D gene. Trimming removed 0 bases at V and 0 bases at J, with 17 bases between. CDR3 length: 18 residues. CDR1 and CDR2 (germline): SGHRS, YFSETQ.

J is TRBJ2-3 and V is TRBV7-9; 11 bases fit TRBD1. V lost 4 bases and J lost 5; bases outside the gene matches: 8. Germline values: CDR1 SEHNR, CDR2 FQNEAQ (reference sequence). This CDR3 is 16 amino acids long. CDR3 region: CASSSTDRGLEDTQYF. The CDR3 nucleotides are TGTGCCAGCAGCTCGACGGACAGGGGGCTTGAAGATACGCAGTATTTT.

The CDR3 region is CASSQDISGVYNEQFF. CDR3 bases: TGTGCCAGCAGCCAAGATATTAGCGGGGTCTACAATGAGCAGTTCTTC. The genes are TRBV3-1 and TRBJ2-1; 8 positions match TRBD2. CDR1 and CDR2 from the germline V gene are LGHDT and YNNKEL (reference sequence). V lost 0 bases, J lost 3 bases, and 4 bases stayed unmatched. The CDR3 covers 16 residues.

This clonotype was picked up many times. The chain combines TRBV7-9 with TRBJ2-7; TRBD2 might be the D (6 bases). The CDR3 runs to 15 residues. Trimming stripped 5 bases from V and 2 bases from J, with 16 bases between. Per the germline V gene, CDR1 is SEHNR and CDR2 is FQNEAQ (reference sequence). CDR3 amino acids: CASSPRRARAYEQYF. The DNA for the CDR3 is TGTGCCAGCAGCCCGCGGAGGGCGCGCGCCTACGAGCAGTACTTC.